These 14 T cell receptor beta chains were all obtained from the same sample, sequenced in a study of blood T cell repertoires in COVID-19. The data were produced by immunoSEQ multiplex PCR, yet TCRdb's version contains in-frame clones alone and is incomplete. The table records about 410,000 clones, approximately 89% of them present only once. Sequences were obtained from peripheral blood. Receptors were obtained from a woman between 40 and 50 years old with COVID-19, enrolled during active disease.

V gene TRBV7-3 combines with J gene TRBJ2-3; D perhaps matches TRBD2 (5 bases). The CDR3 extends over 14 amino acids. Germline V gene lookup returns CDR1 SGHTA and CDR2 FQGTGA. V lost 5 bases and J lost 4, with 13 bases in between. CDR3 residues: CASSLTSSSDTQYF. The CDR3 region has the DNA TGTGCCAGCAGCCTCACTAGTTCCTCAGATACGCAGTATTTT.

This sequence joins TRBV29-1 and TRBJ1-2, with D possibly matching TRBD1 (6 bases). The V gene's germline CDR1 is SQVTM and CDR2 ANQGSEA. Trimming cost V 7 bases and J 5 bases, with 14 bases left between them. The CDR3 is 12 residues long. CDR3 DNA sequence: TGCAGCGGTCTCAGGGGAACTTATGGCTACACCTTC. Protein product: CSGLRGTYGYTF.

The genes are TRBV27 and TRBJ1-5; D is unclear. This CDR3 is built from 15 residues. V lost 1 base and J lost 3, with 10 bases in between. Germline V gene data show CDR1 as MNHEY and CDR2 as SMNVEV (reference sequence). The DNA of the CDR3 is TGTGCCAGCAGTTTATACCCGGGAGCCAATCAGCCCCAGCATTTT. Translating gives CASSLYPGANQPQHF.

This sequence joins TRBV10-3 and TRBJ1-3, with 10 bases fitting TRBD1. The ends lost 6 bases at V and 4 bases at J; junction bases unmatched: 6. The CDR3 has 15 residues. The V gene's germline CDR1 is ENHRY and CDR2 SYGVKD. This CDR3 is CAIRGTGDLGNTIYF. CDR3 nucleotides: TGTGCCATCAGGGGGACAGGGGACCTCGGAAACACCATATATTTT.

The chain carries TRBV5-5 and TRBJ1-3; tentatively, D is TRBD1 (5 bases). The germline CDR1 and CDR2 sequences are SGHKS and YYEKEE (reference sequence). Deletions cut 2 bases from V and 2 bases from J, with 11 bases between. This CDR3 has 15 amino acids. The DNA for the CDR3 is TGTGCCAGCAGCTTACTACAGGCAACTGGAAACACCATATATTTT. Its translation: CASSLLQATGNTIYF.

V and J are TRBV7-8 and TRBJ2-4; D may be TRBD1 (6 bases). Between the trimmed V and J ends, which lost 5 bases and 0 bases, there was a span of 26 bases. CDR3 size: 20 residues. From germline, CDR1 is SGHVS and CDR2 FQNEAQ. The CDR3 nucleotides are TGTGCCAGCAGCCCAGGAGTAACGCCTCGGACAGTAATAGCCAAAAACATTCAGTACTTC. It translates to CASSPGVTPRTVIAKNIQYF.

In the case of this clone: The sample contains more than one DNA sequence encoding this CDR3. CDR3 residues: CASSLGGQGNSPLHF. The CDR3 DNA is TGTGCCAGCAGCTTAGGGGGACAGGGGAATTCACCCCTCCACTTT. The chain carries TRBV7-2 and TRBJ1-6; 10 nucleotides align to TRBD1. With 1 base clipped from V and 7 bases from J, the junction kept 1 base outside the gene matches. The CDR3 spans 15 residues. CDR1 is SGHTA and CDR2 is FQGNSA in the germline V gene.

The V gene is TRBV5-1, the J gene TRBJ2-7, with 8 bases that match TRBD1. This CDR3 has 15 amino acids. J lost 2 bases, V lost 4 bases, and 8 bases had no gene match. CDR1 and CDR2 from the germline V gene are SGHRS and YFSETQ. The CDR3: CASSPRTGNPYEQYF. CDR3 nucleotide sequence: TGCGCCAGCAGCCCCCGGACAGGGAATCCCTACGAGCAGTACTTC.

The V call is TRBV27, the J call TRBJ2-7; 9 bases map to TRBD1. V dropped 4 bases and J dropped 6; count of bases not matched to a gene: 13. This CDR3 is 16 amino acids long. Germline CDR1 and CDR2: MNHEY and SMNVEV (reference sequence). CDR3 loop: CASSWWGTGSPGEQYF. CDR3 coding DNA: TGTGCCAGCAGTTGGTGGGGGACAGGGTCCCCCGGCGAGCAGTACTTC.

This clone came up once. The gene calls are TRBV27 and TRBJ1-6; 9 bases align to TRBD1. The CDR3 spans 15 residues. CDR1 is MNHEY, CDR2 SMNVEV, per germline (reference sequence). The junction had 5 bases not matched to a gene; V was cut back by 6 bases and J by 5 bases. The CDR3 spells CASRHRDRDNSPLHF. DNA for the CDR3: TGTGCCAGCAGGCACCGGGACAGGGATAATTCACCCCTCCACTTT.

This clone was found a few times. This sequence joins TRBV29-1 and TRBJ1-2; D remains unclear. Trimming removed 6 bases at V and 4 bases at J, with 12 bases between. The CDR3 is 12 amino acids. Germline CDR1 is SQVTM and CDR2 is ANQGSEA. DNA of the CDR3: TGCAGCGTCATTCGGGGAGGCTATGGCTACACCTTC. Translating gives CSVIRGGYGYTF.

A word on this clone: This sample includes further DNA sequences coding for the same CDR3. This sequence joins TRBV28 and TRBJ2-1, with a tentative D call TRBD2 (5 bases). Trimming shortened V by 5 bases and J by 0 bases, and 11 bases separated the two germline ends. The CDR3 length is 15 residues. Germline CDR1 MDHEN, CDR2 SYDVKM. The CDR3 is CASSPPGSSYNEQFF. CDR3 DNA: TGTGCCAGCAGTCCGCCGGGGAGCTCCTACAATGAGCAGTTCTTC. Supplemented by reference TRBV28 and TRBJ2-1, the full variable domain reads DVKVTQSSRYLVKRTGEKVFLECVQDMDHENMFWYRQDPGLGLRLIYFSYDVKMKEKGDIPEGYSVSREKKERFSLILESASTNQTSMYLCASSPPGSSYNEQFFGPGTRLTVL.

This clone showed up just a few times. The V and J genes are TRBV30 and TRBJ1-5; D is perhaps TRBD1 (5 bases). Germline CDR1 and CDR2: GTSNPN and SVGIG (reference sequence). The CDR3 has 14 amino acids. Trimming took off 2 bases at V and 3 bases at J, with 11 bases between the two ends. CDR3 amino acids: CAWSLDRDNQPQHF. As DNA, the CDR3 is TGTGCCTGGAGTCTAGACAGAGACAATCAGCCCCAGCATTTT.

A single count supports this clone. This sequence joins TRBV9 and TRBJ2-1; 7 bases map to TRBD2. The CDR3 has 18 residues. The V and J ends lost 0 bases and 3 bases, in that order; junction bases with no gene match: 12. CDR1 and CDR2 (germline): SGDLS, YYNGEE. Here the CDR3 reads CASSVGNGGRGIYNEQFF. The CDR3 coding sequence is TGTGCCAGCAGCGTAGGTAATGGCGGGAGAGGAATCTACAATGAGCAGTTCTTC.